The rows below give T cell receptor beta chains drawn from one sample of a study of blood T cell repertoires in COVID-19. Assay: immunoSEQ multiplex PCR; the TCRdb copy retains only in-frame clones and omits some. Of fewer than 500,000 clones in the sample, 80% to 90% are singletons; the top ten hold 0.7% to 1%. Sequencing input: peripheral blood. The receptors come from a man aged 18 to 29 with COVID-19, enrolled during active disease. Both conserved end residues are part of each CDR3. D genes are given only for firm matches. Size is stated for part of the rows, as once, few or many counts, or as a class when the clone is expanded.

D: -
size: -
J: TRBJ2-5
V: TRBV2
DNA: TGTGCCAGCGGAGGGACAGCCCAAGAGACCCAGTACTTC
CDR3: CASGGTAQETQYF

D: -
size: few
J: TRBJ1-3
V: TRBV12-3/TRBV12-4
DNA: TGTGCCAGCAGTTTTGACACTGGAAACACCATATATTTT
CDR3: CASSFDTGNTIYF

D: TRBD1
size: -
J: TRBJ1-1
V: TRBV10-3
DNA: TGTGCCATCAGGGAAGGACAGGGTTTTTACACTGAAGCTTTCTTT
CDR3: CAIREGQGFYTEAFF

D: TRBD2
size: -
J: TRBJ2-7
V: TRBV9
DNA: TGTGCCAGCAGCTCGGGGGGGCGGGACGATTACGAGCAGTACTTC
CDR3: CASSSGGRDDYEQYF

D: TRBD2
size: -
J: TRBJ2-6
V: TRBV18
DNA: TGTGCCAGCTCACCAGCGGGGGCTGGGGCCAACGTCCTGACTTTC
CDR3: CASSPAGAGANVLTF

D: -
size: once
J: TRBJ2-2
V: TRBV19
DNA: TGTGCCAGTAGTTCAAGCGAAGGGAGGAACACCGGGGAGCTGTTTTTT
CDR3: CASSSSEGRNTGELFF

D: -
size: -
J: TRBJ2-7
V: TRBV5-1
DNA: TGCGCCAGCAGCCCAATCGGGGGTAGGTACGAGCAGTACTTC
CDR3: CASSPIGGRYEQYF

D: TRBD2
size: -
J: TRBJ2-7
V: TRBV7-9
DNA: TGTGCCAGCAGCTCCCGGACTAGTTTCGACGAGCAGTACTTC
CDR3: CASSSRTSFDEQYF

D: TRBD1
size: -
J: TRBJ1-2
V: TRBV2
DNA: TGTGCCAGCAGTGAAGTTTTGATTGGGACAGGGAAAGTCTATGGCTACACCTTC
CDR3: CASSEVLIGTGKVYGYTF

D: -
size: once
J: TRBJ1-5
V: TRBV6-7
DNA: TGTGCCACGACAGTCTGTCATCAGCCCCAGCATTTT
CDR3: CATTVCHQPQHF

D: TRBD2
size: -
J: TRBJ2-7
V: TRBV5-4
DNA: TGTGCCAGCAGCTTGCTTACTCTAGCGGGGGGGCCCTACGAGCAGTACTTC
CDR3: CASSLLTLAGGPYEQYF

D: TRBD2
size: -
J: TRBJ2-3
V: TRBV25-1
DNA: TGTGCCAGCAGTGCCAGCGGGGTATGGGGAGGACGCACAGATACGCAGTATTTT
CDR3: CASSASGVWGGRTDTQYF

D: -
size: -
J: TRBJ1-1
V: TRBV29-1
DNA: TGCAGCGTTGAAGATAACCGCGCTGAAGCTTTCTTT
CDR3: CSVEDNRAEAFF

D: -
size: -
J: TRBJ1-2
V: TRBV19
DNA: TGTGCCAGTAGGGACACAAACTATGGCTACACCTTC
CDR3: CASRDTNYGYTF

D: TRBD2
size: -
J: TRBJ2-1
V: TRBV19
DNA: TGTGCCAGTAGTATAGATCGGGGAGGACTAGCCCTCGGGGATGAGCAGTTCTTC
CDR3: CASSIDRGGLALGDEQFF

D: -
size: few
J: TRBJ1-2
V: TRBV7-9
DNA: TGTGCCAGCAGCTTAGCTGGAGGACAGCATGGCTACACCTTC
CDR3: CASSLAGGQHGYTF

D: TRBD1
size: -
J: TRBJ1-6
V: TRBV6-5
DNA: TGTGCCAGCAAGGGGGCAGGGGCCTATAATTCACCCCTCCACTTT
CDR3: CASKGAGAYNSPLHF

D: -
size: -
J: TRBJ2-1
V: TRBV7-3
DNA: TGTGCCAGCAGCCAAAGCGTGAGCTCCTACAATGAGCAGTTCTTC
CDR3: CASSQSVSSYNEQFF

D: -
size: -
J: TRBJ2-2
V: TRBV6-4
DNA: TGTGCCAGCAGTCCCGACAGGTCGGCCGGGGAGCTGTTTTTT
CDR3: CASSPDRSAGELFF

D: -
size: -
J: TRBJ2-7
V: TRBV2
DNA: TGTGCCAGCGTACATCGGGACAACTACGAGCAGTACTTC
CDR3: CASVHRDNYEQYF

D: -
size: -
J: TRBJ1-2
V: TRBV6-1
DNA: TGTGCCAGCAGTGATAGCCAGCGCCGTTATGGCTACACCTTC
CDR3: CASSDSQRRYGYTF

D: -
size: -
J: TRBJ2-7
V: TRBV25-1
DNA: TGTGCCAGCAGTCTGACCGGGGAGCAGTACTTC
CDR3: CASSLTGEQYF

D: -
size: -
J: TRBJ2-1
V: TRBV19
DNA: TGTGCCAGTAGTATAAAACAACCCCCAGGGGGGTCTTCGCAGTTCTTC
CDR3: CASSIKQPPGGSSQFF

D: TRBD1
size: -
J: TRBJ2-1
V: TRBV24-1
DNA: TGTGCCACCAGCTTGACAGGGACGGACAATGAGCAGTTCTTC
CDR3: CATSLTGTDNEQFF

D: -
size: -
J: TRBJ1-4
V: TRBV3-1/TRBV3-2
DNA: TGTGCCAGCAGCCTGAGGATAAATGAAAAACTGTTTTTT
CDR3: CASSLRINEKLFF

D: -
size: -
J: TRBJ2-1
V: TRBV10-1
DNA: TGCGCCAGCAGTGAAAATCTAGTCAATGAGCAGTTCTTC
CDR3: CASSENLVNEQFF

D: -
size: once
J: TRBJ2-1
V: TRBV29-1
DNA: TGCAGCGCCCTCCCGGGGAGGCACAATGAGCAGTTCTTC
CDR3: CSALPGRHNEQFF

D: -
size: -
J: TRBJ2-7
V: TRBV5-8
DNA: TGTGCCAGCAGACTTAGCGGCTCCTCCTACGAGCAGTACTTC
CDR3: CASRLSGSSYEQYF

D: TRBD2
size: -
J: TRBJ2-7
V: TRBV4-1
DNA: TGCGCCAGCAGCCAAGATTCTCTAGCGGGGGGGCGGAACGAGCAGTACTTC
CDR3: CASSQDSLAGGRNEQYF

D: TRBD2
size: -
J: TRBJ2-1
V: TRBV5-1
DNA: TGCGCCAGCAGCGATACTAGCGGGAACTACAATGAGCAGTTCTTC
CDR3: CASSDTSGNYNEQFF

D: -
size: -
J: TRBJ2-4
V: TRBV11-1
DNA: TGTGCCAGCAGCTTACAGGGGTCCAAAAACATTCAGTACTTC
CDR3: CASSLQGSKNIQYF

D: TRBD1
size: -
J: TRBJ2-7
V: TRBV7-9
DNA: TGTGCCAGCAGCTTTGGGACAGGGGGATACGAGCAGTACTTC
CDR3: CASSFGTGGYEQYF

D: -
size: -
J: TRBJ2-1
V: TRBV6-5
DNA: TGTGCCAGCAGTATTGACAGCTCCTACAATGAGCAGTTCTTC
CDR3: CASSIDSSYNEQFF